This T cell receptor beta chain stems from a study of T-cell memory formation after mild COVID-19. There are a few counts of this clonotype. The junction and the germline gene differ at one end; a read error may be behind it. Per germline, CDR1 DFQATT and CDR2 SNEGSKA (reference sequence). This CDR3 spans 12 amino acids. TCR alpha and TCR beta cDNA libraries carrying sample barcodes and UMIs came from 5'RACE with constant-segment primers. MiXCR was run by TCRdb on the 5' RACE reads, yielding one entry per CDR3 protein. This sample has approximately 98,000 distinct CDR3 sequences, with roughly a sixth found just once.

The sample consisted of PBMCs or a T cell subset sorted from them (not recorded which). The rearrangement links TRBV20-1 to TRBJ2-1; D may be TRBD1 (6 bases). This TCR was sampled from a man aged 18 to 30 who had mild COVID-19 (a few samples of this study predate the infection). Cell type and time point are not known. CDR3 DNA: TGCAGGGCTATCAGGGGTTTTGATGAGCAGTTCTTC. The encoded protein is CRAIRGFDEQFF.